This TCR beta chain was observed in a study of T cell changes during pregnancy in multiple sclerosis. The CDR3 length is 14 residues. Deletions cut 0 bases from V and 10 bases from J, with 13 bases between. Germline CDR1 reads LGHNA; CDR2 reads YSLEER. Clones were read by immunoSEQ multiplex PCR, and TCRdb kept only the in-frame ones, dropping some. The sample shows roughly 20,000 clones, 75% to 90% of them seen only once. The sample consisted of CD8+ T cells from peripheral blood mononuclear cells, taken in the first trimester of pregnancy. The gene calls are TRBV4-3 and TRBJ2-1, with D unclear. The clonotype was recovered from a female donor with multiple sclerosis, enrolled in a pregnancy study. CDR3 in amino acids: CASSQETRVSEQFF. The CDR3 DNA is TGCGCCAGCAGCCAAGAGACTCGGGTTAGCGAGCAGTTCTTC.